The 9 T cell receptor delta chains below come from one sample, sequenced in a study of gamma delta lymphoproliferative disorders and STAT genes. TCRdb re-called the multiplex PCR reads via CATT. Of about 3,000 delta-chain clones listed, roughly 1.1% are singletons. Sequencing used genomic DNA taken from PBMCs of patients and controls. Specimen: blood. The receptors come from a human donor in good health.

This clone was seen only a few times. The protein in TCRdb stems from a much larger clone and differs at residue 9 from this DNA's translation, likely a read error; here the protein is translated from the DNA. CDR3 region: CALGELKLAGGRPDKLIF. Here the CDR3 DNA reads TGTGCTCTTGGGGAACTTAAGCTTGCTGGGGGTCGACCCGATAAACTCATCTTT. This chain connects TRDV1 to TRDJ1; TRDD3 aligns across 7 bases. The junction had 13 bases not matched to a gene; V was cut back by 0 bases and J by 3 bases. Germline lookup yields CDR1 TSWWSYY and CDR2 QGS. The CDR3 is made up of 18 amino acids.

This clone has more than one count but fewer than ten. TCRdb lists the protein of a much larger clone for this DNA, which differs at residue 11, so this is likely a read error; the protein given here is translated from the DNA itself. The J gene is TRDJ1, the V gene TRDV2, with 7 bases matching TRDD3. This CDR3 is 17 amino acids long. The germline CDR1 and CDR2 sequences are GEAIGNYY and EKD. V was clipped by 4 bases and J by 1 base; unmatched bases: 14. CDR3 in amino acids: CACDGILGKECTDKLIF. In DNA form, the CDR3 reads TGTGCCTGTGATGGGATACTGGGGAAGGAGTGCACCGATAAACTCATCTTT.

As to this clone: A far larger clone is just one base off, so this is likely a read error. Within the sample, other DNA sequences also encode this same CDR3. CDR3: CACDTVADWGIRGVTDKLIF. As DNA, the CDR3 is TGTGCCTGTGACACCGTCGCCGACTGGGGGATACGCGGGGTCACCGATAAGCTCATCTTT. This chain links TRDV2 with TRDJ1; 13 positions agree with TRDD3. Per germline, CDR1 GEAIGNYY and CDR2 EKD. The CDR3 covers 20 residues.

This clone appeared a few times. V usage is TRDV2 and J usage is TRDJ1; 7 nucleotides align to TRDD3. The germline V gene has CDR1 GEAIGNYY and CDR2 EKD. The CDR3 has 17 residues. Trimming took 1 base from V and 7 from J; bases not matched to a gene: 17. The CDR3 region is CACDTLGGTVQGGKLIF. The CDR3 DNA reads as TGTGCCTGTGACACGCTGGGGGGGACCGTTCAAGGTGGTAAACTCATCTTT.

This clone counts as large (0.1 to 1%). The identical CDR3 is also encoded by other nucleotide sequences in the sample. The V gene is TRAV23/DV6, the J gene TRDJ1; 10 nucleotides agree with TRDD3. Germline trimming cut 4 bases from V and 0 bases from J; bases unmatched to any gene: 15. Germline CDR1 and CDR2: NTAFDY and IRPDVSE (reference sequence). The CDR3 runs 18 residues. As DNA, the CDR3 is TGTGCAGCACCCACTGGGGGATCCAAACGCCGGTACACCGATAAACTCATCTTT. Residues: CAAPTGGSKRRYTDKLIF.

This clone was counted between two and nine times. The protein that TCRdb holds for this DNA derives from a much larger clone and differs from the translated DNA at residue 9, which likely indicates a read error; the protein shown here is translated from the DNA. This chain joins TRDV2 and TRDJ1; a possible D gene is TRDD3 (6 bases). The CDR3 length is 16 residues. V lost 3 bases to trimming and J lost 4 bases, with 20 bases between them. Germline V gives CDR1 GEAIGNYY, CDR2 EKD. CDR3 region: CACDEVRGTRSDKLIF. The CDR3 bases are TGTGCCTGTGACGAGGTAAGGGGGACACGCAGCGATAAACTCATCTTT.

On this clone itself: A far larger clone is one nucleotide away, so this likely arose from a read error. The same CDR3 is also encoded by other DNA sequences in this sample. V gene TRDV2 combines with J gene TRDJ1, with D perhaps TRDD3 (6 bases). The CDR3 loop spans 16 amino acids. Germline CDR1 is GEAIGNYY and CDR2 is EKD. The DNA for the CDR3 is TGCGCCTGTGACACCGTGGGGATTCCATACACCGATAAACTCATCTTT. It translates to CACDTVGIPYTDKLIF.

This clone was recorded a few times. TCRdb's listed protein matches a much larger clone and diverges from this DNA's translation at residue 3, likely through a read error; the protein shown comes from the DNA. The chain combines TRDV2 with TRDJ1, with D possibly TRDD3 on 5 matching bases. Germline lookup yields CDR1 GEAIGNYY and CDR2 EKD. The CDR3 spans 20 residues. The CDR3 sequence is CAYDTLSDRSTGTYTDKLIF. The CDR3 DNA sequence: TGTGCCTATGACACCCTTTCTGATAGGAGTACTGGAACCTACACCGATAAACTCATCTTT.

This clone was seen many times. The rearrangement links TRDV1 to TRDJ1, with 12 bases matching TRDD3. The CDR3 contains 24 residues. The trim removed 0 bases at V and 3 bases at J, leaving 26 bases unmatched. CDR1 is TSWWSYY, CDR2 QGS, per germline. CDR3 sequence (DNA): TGTGCTCTTGGGGAACTATTCCCACTGGGGGATACCCCTCCCGAGCCTTTGGGTGCCGATAAACTCATCTTT. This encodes CALGELFPLGDTPPEPLGADKLIF.